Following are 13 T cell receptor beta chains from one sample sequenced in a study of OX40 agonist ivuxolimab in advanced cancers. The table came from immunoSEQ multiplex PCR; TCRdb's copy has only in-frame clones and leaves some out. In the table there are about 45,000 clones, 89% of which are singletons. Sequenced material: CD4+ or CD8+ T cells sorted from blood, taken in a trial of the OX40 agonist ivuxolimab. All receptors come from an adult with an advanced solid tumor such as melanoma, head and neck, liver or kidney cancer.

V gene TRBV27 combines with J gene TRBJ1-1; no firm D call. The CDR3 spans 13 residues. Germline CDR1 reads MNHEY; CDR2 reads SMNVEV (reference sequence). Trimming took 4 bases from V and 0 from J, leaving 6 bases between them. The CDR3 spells CASSSSVNTEAFF. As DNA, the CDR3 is TGTGCCAGCAGTTCCTCGGTGAACACTGAAGCTTTCTTT.

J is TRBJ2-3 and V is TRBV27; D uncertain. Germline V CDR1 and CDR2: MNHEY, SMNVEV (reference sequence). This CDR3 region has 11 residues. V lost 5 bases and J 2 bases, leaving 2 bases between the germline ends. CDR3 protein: CASSNTDTQYF. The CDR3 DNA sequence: TGTGCCAGCAGTAACACAGATACGCAGTATTTT.

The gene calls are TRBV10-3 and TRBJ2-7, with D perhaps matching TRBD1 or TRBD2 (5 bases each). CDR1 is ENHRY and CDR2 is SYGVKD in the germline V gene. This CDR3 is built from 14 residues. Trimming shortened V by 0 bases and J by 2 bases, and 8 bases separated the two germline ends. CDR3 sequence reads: CAISESGTTYEQYF. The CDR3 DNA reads TGTGCCATCAGTGAGTCTGGGACCACCTACGAGCAGTACTTC.

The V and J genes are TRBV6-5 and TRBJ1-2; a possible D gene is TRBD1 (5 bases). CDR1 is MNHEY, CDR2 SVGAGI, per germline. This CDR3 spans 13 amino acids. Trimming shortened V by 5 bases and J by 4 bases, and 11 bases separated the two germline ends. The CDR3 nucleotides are TGTGCCAGCAGTACGACAGAGCTCTATGGCTACACCTTC. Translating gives CASSTTELYGYTF.

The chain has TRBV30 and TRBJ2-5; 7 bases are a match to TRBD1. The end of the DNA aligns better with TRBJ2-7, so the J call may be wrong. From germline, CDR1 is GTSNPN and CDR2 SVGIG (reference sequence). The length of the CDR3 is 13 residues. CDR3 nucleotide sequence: TGTGCCTGGAGCCTGACAGGGCGGAACGAGCAGTACTTC. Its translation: CAWSLTGRNEQYF.

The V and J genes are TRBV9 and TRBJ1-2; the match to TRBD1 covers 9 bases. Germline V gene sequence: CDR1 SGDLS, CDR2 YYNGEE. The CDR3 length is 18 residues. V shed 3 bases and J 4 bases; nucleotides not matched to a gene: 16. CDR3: CASSAPAGQGGMGYGYTF. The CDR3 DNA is TGTGCCAGCAGCGCCCCTGCGGGACAGGGAGGGATGGGCTATGGCTACACCTTC.

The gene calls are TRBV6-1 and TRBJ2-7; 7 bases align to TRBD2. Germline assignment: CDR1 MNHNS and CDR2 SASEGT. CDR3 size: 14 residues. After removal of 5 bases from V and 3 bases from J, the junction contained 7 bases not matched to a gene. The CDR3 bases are TGTGCCAGCAGTAGACTAGCCGGGATCTACGAGCAGTACTTC. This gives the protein CASSRLAGIYEQYF.

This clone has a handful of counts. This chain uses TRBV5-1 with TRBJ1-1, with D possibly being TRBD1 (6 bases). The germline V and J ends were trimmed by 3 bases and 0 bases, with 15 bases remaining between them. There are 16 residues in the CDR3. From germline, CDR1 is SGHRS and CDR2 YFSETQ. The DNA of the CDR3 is TGCGCCAGCAGCTCCCCCGCGACAGGCATGAACACTGAAGCTTTCTTT. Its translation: CASSSPATGMNTEAFF.

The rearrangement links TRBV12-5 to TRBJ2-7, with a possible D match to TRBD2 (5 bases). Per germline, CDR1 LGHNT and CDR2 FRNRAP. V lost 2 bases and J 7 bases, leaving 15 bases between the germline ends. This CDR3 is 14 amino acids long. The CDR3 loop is CASGLPGVAREQYF. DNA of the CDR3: TGTGCTAGTGGTTTGCCCGGGGTGGCCCGAGAGCAGTACTTC.

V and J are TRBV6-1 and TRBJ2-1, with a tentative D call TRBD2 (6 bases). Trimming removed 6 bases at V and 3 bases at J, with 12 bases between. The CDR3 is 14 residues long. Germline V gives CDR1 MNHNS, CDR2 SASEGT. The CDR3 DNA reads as TGTGCCAGCAGGGGACGGGAGCACTACAATGAGCAGTTCTTC. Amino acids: CASRGREHYNEQFF.

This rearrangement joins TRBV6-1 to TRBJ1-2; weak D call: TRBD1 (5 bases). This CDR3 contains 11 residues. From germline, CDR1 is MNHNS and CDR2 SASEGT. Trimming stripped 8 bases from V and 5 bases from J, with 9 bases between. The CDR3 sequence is CASATVYGYTF. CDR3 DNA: TGTGCCAGCGCGACAGTTTATGGCTACACCTTC.

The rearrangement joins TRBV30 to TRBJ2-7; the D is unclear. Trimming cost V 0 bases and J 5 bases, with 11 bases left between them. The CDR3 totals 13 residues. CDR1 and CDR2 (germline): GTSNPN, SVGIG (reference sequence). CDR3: CAWSVLTVHEQYF. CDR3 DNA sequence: TGTGCCTGGAGTGTACTCACGGTTCACGAGCAGTACTTC.

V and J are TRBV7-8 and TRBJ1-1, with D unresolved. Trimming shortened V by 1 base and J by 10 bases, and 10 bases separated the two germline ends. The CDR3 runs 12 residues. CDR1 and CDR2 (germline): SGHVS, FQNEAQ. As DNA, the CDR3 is TGTGCCAGCAGCTTAGATCACCCCACAGCTTTCTTT. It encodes CASSLDHPTAFF.